This TCR beta chain was observed in a study of blood T cell repertoires in COVID-19 (dated by TCRdb to the early 2020s). Study-level background: Samples from collaborators originated in the United States, Italy and Spain and spanned both the acute and convalescent phases of COVID-19. The material from the prospective study consisted of cDNA or gDNA derived from T cells, B-cell-depleted T cells, or PBMCs. Subjects who had been exposed to COVID-19, were actively infected with it, or had recovered from it provided the deeply sampled blood TCRbeta repertoires that made up the dataset. A freely available public database, intended as a resource for researchers studying the immune response to SARS-CoV-2, is where the repertoires were released. The samples were drawn from the first 160 participants of the ongoing ImmuneRACE study and from roughly 1,300 subjects provided by 6 global collaborators. Nearly every sample came with metadata listing a de-identified subject ID, COVID-19 status, age in years and sex. HLA class I and class II types, where available, came from metadata supplied by the sample provider rather than from assay-based typing. On the study overall, not on this receptor specifically: The quantity of clinical and demographic metadata differed by source and by participant and was supplied without curation.

Whole blood was collected in K2EDTA tubes by collaborating institutions according to the institutions' own protocols. For TCRbeta analysis, collaborators shipped samples in one of three forms: frozen whole blood, isolated PBMCs, or DNA extracted from either of those sample types. With respect to this clone: What this receptor recognizes is not known. No quality values exist for individual bases; no much larger clone is one base distant.

The immunoSEQ Assay, a bias-controlled multiplex PCR, was used to amplify TCRbeta CDR3 regions from genomic DNA. As for how the authors treated the data: Nucleated cell counts per sample were estimated from amplification of reference gene primers within the assay. Sequence reads were collapsed and filtered to measure the absolute abundance of every unique TCRbeta CDR3 rearrangement. For each sample, productive Simpson clonality was calculated as the square root of Simpson's diversity index over productive rearrangements. TCRdb carries this immuneACCESS record with in-frame sequences only. Its versions omit some clonotypes, under half of them owing to an unresolved V gene in the studies checked, with the rest unexplained. Clone size and V and J calls were adopted from that table, with D and trimming inferred from the DNA. This sample holds approximately 130,000 clones; about four fifths were observed only once. Roughly 13% of the sample goes to the ten largest clones.

Cut back by 6 bases and 2 bases, the V and J ends lie 13 bases apart. The cysteine opens and the phenylalanine closes a CDR3 of 14 amino acids. Only CDR3 DNA remains: 42 bases, in frame from the first base. For CDR1 and CDR2, the germline V gene lists MNHEY and SVGAGI. This receptor was taken from a human donor in a cohort sampled during active COVID-19. Sequenced input: peripheral blood. This chain joins TRBV6-5 to TRBJ1-1; possibly the D gene is TRBD1, per 6 matching bases. The DNA sequence reads TGTGCCAGCAGGCTAGACAGGTTCAACACTGAAGCTTTCTTT. This codes for CASRLDRFNTEAFF.